This TCR beta chain is from a study of blood T cell repertoires in COVID-19. Per germline, CDR1 MNHNS and CDR2 SASEGT. CDR3 length: 16 amino acids. Trimming stripped 6 bases from V and 2 bases from J, with 19 bases between. This clone appeared once. The protocol was immunoSEQ multiplex PCR, while the TCRdb copy is restricted to in-frame clones and leaves out a portion. The sample gives fewer than 300,000 clones, about nine tenths of which show up once; approximately 1.2% is in the top ten. The rearrangement links TRBV6-1 to TRBJ1-1; maybe TRBD1 (6 bases). The source of this sequence is a woman aged 25 to 39 who had recovered from COVID-19. The specimen was PBMCs or T cells enriched from blood (not recorded which). The CDR3 region is CASSEPAGVRNTEAFF. CDR3 sequence (DNA): TGTGCCAGCAGCGAACCGGCAGGGGTGAGAAACACTGAAGCTTTCTTT.